The source of this TCR beta chain is a study of cytomegalovirus exposure and HLA in healthy donors. In the study overall: The early release's HLA-typed donors yielded 70 million to 85 million unique TCRs. Study-wide points: On later analysis, the bulk of CMV-associated TCR beta chains appeared to be HLA-restricted. Later analysis identified a missense DCLRE1C variant that was linked to TCR beta V- and J-gene trimming.

PCR used 60 Vbeta primers and 13 Jbeta primers. Generated by immunoSEQ multiplex PCR, the TCRdb table keeps only in-frame clones and is missing some. This repertoire shows approximately 150,000 clones, around 80% found once; its top ten account for roughly 6.4%. A remark on this clone: As yet, its antigen is unknown.

The length of the CDR3 is 16 residues. With V trimmed by 6 bases and J by 8 bases, 14 bases remained unmatched. CDR1 is SNHLY and CDR2 is FYNNEI in the germline V gene. The rearrangement links TRBV2 to TRBJ2-1; 9 bases line up with TRBD2. Sequencing was carried out using PBMCs. The sequence derives from a woman aged 40 to 49 in good health and CMV-seropositive. Here the CDR3 DNA reads TGTGCCAGCAGGGGTGCGGGGGGGCGTTCGATTGATGAGCAGTTCTTC. As protein: CASRGAGGRSIDEQFF.